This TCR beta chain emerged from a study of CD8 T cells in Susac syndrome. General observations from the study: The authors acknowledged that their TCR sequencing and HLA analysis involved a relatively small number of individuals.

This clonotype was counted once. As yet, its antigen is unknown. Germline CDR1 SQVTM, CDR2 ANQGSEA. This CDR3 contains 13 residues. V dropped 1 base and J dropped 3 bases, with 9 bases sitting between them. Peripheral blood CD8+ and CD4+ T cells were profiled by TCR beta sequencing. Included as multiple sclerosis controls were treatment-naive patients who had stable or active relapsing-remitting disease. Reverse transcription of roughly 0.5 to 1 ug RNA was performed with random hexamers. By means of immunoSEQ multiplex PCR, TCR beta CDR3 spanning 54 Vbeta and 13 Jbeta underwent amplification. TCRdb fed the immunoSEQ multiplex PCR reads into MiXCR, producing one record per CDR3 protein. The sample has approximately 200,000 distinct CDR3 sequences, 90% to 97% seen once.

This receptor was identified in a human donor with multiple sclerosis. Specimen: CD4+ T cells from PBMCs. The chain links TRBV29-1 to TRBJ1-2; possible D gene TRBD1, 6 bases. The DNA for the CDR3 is TGCAGCGTTGAAGTAGGGACACACTATGGCTACACCTTC. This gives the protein CSVEVGTHYGYTF.